This is a list of T cell receptor beta chains from one sample in a study of cytomegalovirus exposure and HLA in healthy donors. Libraries were prepared by immunoSEQ multiplex PCR; TCRdb keeps only in-frame clonotypes and omits some of them. The repertoire holds around 130,000 clones, with about four fifths as singletons. Sequencing was done on a sample of PBMCs. These TCRs come from a man aged 18 to 35 in good health and CMV-seronegative. Both conserved end residues are part of each CDR3. Each record gives: CDR3 length, D gene, J gene, V gene, clone size, CDR3 protein, CDR3 DNA. D genes are given only for firm matches. The size entry is marked missing in some rows and otherwise reads once, few, many or a size class.

CDR3 length: 11
D gene: NA
J gene: TRBJ2-7
V gene: TRBV27
clone size: NA
CDR3 protein: CAARSAYEQYF
CDR3 DNA: TGTGCCGCACGGTCCGCCTACGAGCAGTACTTC

CDR3 length: 17
D gene: TRBD1
J gene: TRBJ2-3
V gene: TRBV27
clone size: NA
CDR3 protein: CASSLRRKGQGAPSQYF
CDR3 DNA: TGTGCCAGCAGCTTACGGCGGAAGGGACAGGGGGCCCCATCGCAGTATTTT

CDR3 length: 14
D gene: TRBD1
J gene: TRBJ2-7
V gene: TRBV19
clone size: NA
CDR3 protein: CASSLQGALDEQYF
CDR3 DNA: TGTGCCAGTAGTTTGCAGGGGGCACTCGATGAGCAGTACTTC

CDR3 length: 17
D gene: NA
J gene: TRBJ2-7
V gene: TRBV5-6
clone size: NA
CDR3 protein: CASSILGAMGASYEQYF
CDR3 DNA: TGTGCCAGCAGCATATTGGGTGCAATGGGGGCCTCCTACGAGCAGTACTTC

CDR3 length: 14
D gene: NA
J gene: TRBJ1-4
V gene: TRBV18
clone size: NA
CDR3 protein: CASSPRGADEKLFF
CDR3 DNA: TGTGCCAGCTCACCCCGGGGGGCGGATGAAAAACTGTTTTTT

CDR3 length: 14
D gene: NA
J gene: TRBJ1-5
V gene: TRBV18
clone size: NA
CDR3 protein: CASSPDKGNQPQHF
CDR3 DNA: TGTGCCAGCTCACCAGACAAGGGGAATCAGCCCCAGCATTTT

CDR3 length: 17
D gene: TRBD2
J gene: TRBJ2-1
V gene: TRBV7-9
clone size: NA
CDR3 protein: CASSLGGGRARGNEQFF
CDR3 DNA: TGTGCCAGCAGCTTAGGGGGCGGGAGGGCCAGGGGGAATGAGCAGTTCTTC

CDR3 length: 15
D gene: NA
J gene: TRBJ2-1
V gene: TRBV7-6
clone size: NA
CDR3 protein: CASSLSLRGWSEQFF
CDR3 DNA: TGTGCCAGCAGCTTATCCCTCCGGGGATGGAGTGAGCAGTTCTTC

CDR3 length: 14
D gene: NA
J gene: TRBJ2-5
V gene: TRBV4-1
clone size: NA
CDR3 protein: CASSQGGGWETQYF
CDR3 DNA: TGCGCCAGCAGCCAAGGGGGGGGCTGGGAGACCCAGTACTTC

CDR3 length: 11
D gene: TRBD2
J gene: TRBJ2-7
V gene: TRBV20-1
clone size: NA
CDR3 protein: CSAREGGDNHF
CDR3 DNA: TGCAGTGCTAGAGAGGGGGGGGATAACCACTTC

CDR3 length: 14
D gene: TRBD1
J gene: TRBJ1-2
V gene: TRBV27
clone size: NA
CDR3 protein: CASSFQPGGYGYTF
CDR3 DNA: TGTGCCAGCAGTTTCCAGCCAGGGGGCTATGGCTACACCTTC

CDR3 length: 16
D gene: NA
J gene: TRBJ1-2
V gene: TRBV4-3
clone size: NA
CDR3 protein: CASSQETLGGGYGYTF
CDR3 DNA: TGCGCCAGCAGCCAAGAGACTTTAGGGGGAGGGTATGGCTACACCTTC

CDR3 length: 14
D gene: NA
J gene: TRBJ2-7
V gene: TRBV19
clone size: NA
CDR3 protein: CASSIQWTVDEQYF
CDR3 DNA: TGTGCCAGTAGTATACAATGGACAGTAGACGAGCAGTACTTC

CDR3 length: 14
D gene: NA
J gene: TRBJ1-1
V gene: TRBV6-5
clone size: NA
CDR3 protein: CASSYWAGETEAFF
CDR3 DNA: TGTGCCAGCAGTTACTGGGCAGGTGAGACTGAAGCTTTCTTT

CDR3 length: 14
D gene: TRBD2
J gene: TRBJ2-7
V gene: TRBV6-6
clone size: NA
CDR3 protein: CASTNRGGDYEQYF
CDR3 DNA: TGTGCCAGCACCAATCGGGGGGGGGACTACGAGCAGTACTTC

CDR3 length: 15
D gene: TRBD2
J gene: TRBJ2-3
V gene: TRBV5-4
clone size: once
CDR3 protein: CASLPSGTRGDTQYF
CDR3 DNA: TGTGCCAGCCTTCCTAGCGGGACAAGGGGAGATACGCAGTATTTT

CDR3 length: 15
D gene: NA
J gene: TRBJ1-1
V gene: TRBV27
clone size: NA
CDR3 protein: CASSLLDGESTEAFF
CDR3 DNA: TGTGCCAGCAGTTTATTGGACGGGGAATCCACTGAAGCTTTCTTT

CDR3 length: 15
D gene: NA
J gene: TRBJ2-5
V gene: TRBV5-1
clone size: NA
CDR3 protein: CASSSLQGLQETQYF
CDR3 DNA: TGCGCCAGCAGCTCACTCCAGGGTCTCCAAGAGACCCAGTACTTC

CDR3 length: 20
D gene: NA
J gene: TRBJ1-1
V gene: TRBV27
clone size: NA
CDR3 protein: CASSLSGRFVTPVMNTEAFF
CDR3 DNA: TGTGCCAGCAGTTTATCCGGCCGGTTTGTGACACCTGTTATGAACACTGAAGCTTTCTTT

CDR3 length: 21
D gene: TRBD2
J gene: TRBJ2-3
V gene: TRBV12-5
clone size: NA
CDR3 protein: CASGLVRGGLAGGPRTDTQYF
CDR3 DNA: TGTGCTAGTGGTTTGGTAAGGGGGGGGCTAGCGGGAGGGCCCCGCACAGATACGCAGTATTTT

CDR3 length: 12
D gene: NA
J gene: TRBJ2-5
V gene: TRBV7-6
clone size: NA
CDR3 protein: CASSLKPETQYF
CDR3 DNA: TGTGCCAGCAGCTTGAAGCCGGAGACCCAGTACTTC

CDR3 length: 13
D gene: NA
J gene: TRBJ2-3
V gene: TRBV9
clone size: NA
CDR3 protein: CASSVPDRDTQYF
CDR3 DNA: TGTGCCAGCAGCGTCCCAGACAGGGATACGCAGTATTTT

CDR3 length: 14
D gene: NA
J gene: TRBJ2-5
V gene: TRBV14
clone size: NA
CDR3 protein: CASSPSLPEETQYF
CDR3 DNA: TGTGCCAGCAGCCCGTCACTTCCCGAAGAGACCCAGTACTTC

CDR3 length: 13
D gene: TRBD1
J gene: TRBJ2-1
V gene: TRBV19
clone size: NA
CDR3 protein: CASSNQGVGSQFF
CDR3 DNA: TGTGCCAGTAGTAATCAGGGGGTGGGATCGCAGTTCTTC

CDR3 length: 12
D gene: NA
J gene: TRBJ2-5
V gene: TRBV28
clone size: once
CDR3 protein: CASSPRGETQYF
CDR3 DNA: TGTGCCAGCAGCCCTAGGGGTGAGACCCAGTACTTC

CDR3 length: 15
D gene: TRBD2
J gene: TRBJ2-1
V gene: TRBV7-6
clone size: NA
CDR3 protein: CASSLGGRADGEQFF
CDR3 DNA: TGTGCCAGCAGCTTAGGCGGGAGGGCCGATGGTGAGCAGTTCTTC

CDR3 length: 15
D gene: TRBD1
J gene: TRBJ1-2
V gene: TRBV30
clone size: NA
CDR3 protein: CAYKPGGALSYGYTF
CDR3 DNA: TGTGCCTATAAACCAGGGGGCGCGTTATCTTATGGCTACACCTTC

CDR3 length: 17
D gene: TRBD2
J gene: TRBJ2-3
V gene: TRBV7-8
clone size: NA
CDR3 protein: CASSLVRLAGATDTQYF
CDR3 DNA: TGTGCCAGCAGCTTAGTTAGACTAGCGGGGGCCACAGATACGCAGTATTTT